Listed below are T cell receptor beta chains from one sample, sequenced in a study of CD8+ T cells in alopecia areata. Profiled with immunoSEQ multiplex PCR; TCRdb holds only in-frame clones, not every one. The data hold fewer than 40,000 clones, with roughly half observed a single time. Sequences were obtained from NKG2D-high CD8+ T cells sorted from blood. The receptors originated from a human donor with alopecia areata. CDR3s include the opening cysteine and the closing phenylalanine or tryptophan. Each record gives: D gene, clone size, J gene, V gene, CDR3 protein, CDR3 DNA. The D gene is left open where the match is weak. Only some rows state a clone size, as once, few, many or a class for expanded clones.

D: -
size: few
J: TRBJ2-5
V: TRBV15
CDR3: CATRHDQETQYF
DNA: TGTGCCACCAGGCACGACCAAGAGACCCAGTACTTC

D: -
size: -
J: TRBJ1-1
V: TRBV27
CDR3: CASSRPGTAGTEAFF
DNA: TGTGCCAGCAGTCGACCCGGGACGGCAGGCACTGAAGCTTTCTTT

D: -
size: few
J: TRBJ2-5
V: TRBV29-1
CDR3: CSVVLETQYF
DNA: TGCAGCGTTGTATTAGAGACCCAGTACTTC

D: -
size: -
J: TRBJ2-3
V: TRBV19
CDR3: CASSPQGYTQYF
DNA: TGTGCCAGTAGCCCCCAGGGTTATACGCAGTATTTT

D: TRBD2
size: -
J: TRBJ2-1
V: TRBV28
CDR3: CASSSGIEQFF
DNA: TGTGCCAGCTCTAGCGGCATTGAGCAGTTCTTC

D: -
size: -
J: TRBJ2-2
V: TRBV7-9
CDR3: CASSLGRLIPGELFF
DNA: TGTGCCAGCAGCTTAGGAAGGCTCATCCCCGGGGAGCTGTTTTTT

D: TRBD1
size: -
J: TRBJ1-1
V: TRBV18
CDR3: CASSTLEGANEAFF
DNA: TGTGCCAGCTCAACGTTAGAGGGGGCGAATGAAGCTTTCTTT

D: -
size: -
J: TRBJ1-1
V: TRBV5-1
CDR3: CASSFQGNTEAFF
DNA: TGCGCCAGCAGCTTTCAGGGGAACACTGAAGCTTTCTTT

D: TRBD2
size: few
J: TRBJ2-6
V: TRBV7-2
CDR3: CASSAGTSGPPGANVLTF
DNA: TGTGCCAGCAGCGCTGGGACTAGCGGACCTCCTGGGGCCAACGTCCTGACTTTC

D: -
size: -
J: TRBJ1-4
V: TRBV7-8
CDR3: CASSLRGIRAANEKLFF
DNA: TGTGCCAGCAGCTTACGGGGGATAAGGGCAGCTAATGAAAAACTGTTTTTT

D: -
size: many
J: TRBJ1-5
V: TRBV28
CDR3: CASSPLRGSNQPQHF
DNA: TGTGCCAGCAGTCCACTTCGGGGAAGCAATCAGCCCCAGCATTTT

D: TRBD2
size: few
J: TRBJ2-7
V: TRBV29-1
CDR3: CSVILGLAAYEQYF
DNA: TGCAGCGTGATCCTAGGGCTAGCGGCCTACGAGCAGTACTTC

D: -
size: -
J: TRBJ2-5
V: TRBV7-9
CDR3: CASSSGTVAGTQYF
DNA: TGTGCCAGCAGCTCCGGGACGGTCGCTGGGACCCAGTACTTC

D: -
size: -
J: TRBJ2-7
V: TRBV28
CDR3: CASSPGLNSYEQYF
DNA: TGTGCCAGCAGTCCCGGACTAAACAGCTACGAGCAGTACTTC

D: -
size: -
J: TRBJ2-7
V: TRBV19
CDR3: CASSSSYEQYF
DNA: TGTGCCAGTAGCTCCTCCTACGAGCAGTACTTC

D: -
size: -
J: TRBJ1-1
V: TRBV10-1
CDR3: CASTEGLNTEAFF
DNA: TGCGCCAGCACGGAGGGCCTGAACACTGAAGCTTTCTTT

D: TRBD2
size: once
J: TRBJ2-1
V: TRBV30
CDR3: CAWSPHASGVYNEQFF
DNA: TGTGCCTGGAGTCCCCATGCTAGCGGAGTCTACAATGAGCAGTTCTTC

D: -
size: -
J: TRBJ1-4
V: TRBV28
CDR3: CASCRRANEKLFF
DNA: TGTGCCTCCTGCCGGAGGGCTAATGAAAAACTGTTTTTT

D: TRBD2
size: -
J: TRBJ2-1
V: TRBV18
CDR3: CASSPWTSGRDDNEQFF
DNA: TGTGCCAGCTCACCTTGGACTAGCGGGAGGGACGACAATGAGCAGTTCTTC

D: TRBD1
size: -
J: TRBJ2-7
V: TRBV15
CDR3: CATSRVGQGYEQYF
DNA: TGTGCCACCAGCAGAGTAGGACAGGGCTACGAGCAGTACTTC

D: TRBD1
size: -
J: TRBJ2-4
V: TRBV4-1
CDR3: CASSLGQGANIQYF
DNA: TGCGCCAGCAGCCTAGGACAGGGGGCAAACATTCAGTACTTC

D: TRBD1
size: -
J: TRBJ1-1
V: TRBV7-6
CDR3: CASSLPRTGMNTEAFF
DNA: TGTGCCAGCAGCCTACCCCGGACAGGCATGAACACTGAAGCTTTCTTT

D: -
size: few
J: TRBJ1-4
V: TRBV7-9
CDR3: CASSLWSEKLFF
DNA: TGTGCCAGCAGCTTATGGTCTGAAAAACTGTTTTTT

D: TRBD1
size: -
J: TRBJ1-2
V: TRBV7-8
CDR3: CASSSQDRNYGYTF
DNA: TGTGCCAGCAGCTCGCAGGACAGGAACTATGGCTACACCTTC

D: TRBD2
size: -
J: TRBJ2-3
V: TRBV13
CDR3: CASSLRGGSSTDTQYF
DNA: TGTGCCAGCAGCCTGCGGGGGGGCTCTAGCACAGATACGCAGTATTTT

D: TRBD2
size: few
J: TRBJ2-1
V: TRBV7-2
CDR3: CASSPAGSGRGGEQFF
DNA: TGTGCCAGCAGCCCGGCGGGTAGCGGGAGAGGGGGTGAGCAGTTCTTC

D: TRBD2
size: -
J: TRBJ2-5
V: TRBV2
CDR3: CASSDPLAGGPETQYF
DNA: TGTGCCAGCAGTGACCCCCTAGCGGGAGGGCCGGAGACCCAGTACTTC

D: TRBD1
size: -
J: TRBJ2-1
V: TRBV7-3
CDR3: CASSPYLTGQGLYNEQFF
DNA: TGTGCCAGCAGCCCGTATCTTACGGGACAGGGTCTCTACAATGAGCAGTTCTTC

D: TRBD1
size: -
J: TRBJ2-2
V: TRBV5-6
CDR3: CASSTDQGAIAGELFF
DNA: TGTGCCAGCAGCACCGACCAGGGGGCGATAGCCGGGGAGCTGTTTTTT

D: -
size: -
J: TRBJ2-7
V: TRBV19
CDR3: CASSISTSREQYF
DNA: TGTGCCAGTAGTATAAGCACCTCGAGGGAGCAGTACTTC

D: -
size: -
J: TRBJ2-1
V: TRBV2
CDR3: CASSTPEGTMNEQFF
DNA: TGTGCCAGCAGTACTCCCGAGGGAACCATGAATGAGCAGTTCTTC

D: -
size: -
J: TRBJ2-7
V: TRBV4-1
CDR3: CASSQGRGTYEQYF
DNA: TGCGCCAGCAGCCAAGGTCGAGGAACCTACGAGCAGTACTTC

D: TRBD2
size: few
J: TRBJ2-1
V: TRBV6-4
CDR3: CASSALAGSYNEQFF
DNA: TGTGCCAGCAGTGCTCTAGCGGGATCCTACAATGAGCAGTTCTTC

D: -
size: -
J: TRBJ2-1
V: TRBV6-5
CDR3: CASSYSKDNEQFF
DNA: TGTGCCAGCAGTTACTCGAAGGACAATGAGCAGTTCTTC

D: TRBD2
size: -
J: TRBJ2-1
V: TRBV29-1
CDR3: CSVDRRGLGYNEQFF
DNA: TGCAGCGTTGATCGTCGGGGACTAGGCTACAATGAGCAGTTCTTC

D: -
size: -
J: TRBJ2-7
V: TRBV7-9
CDR3: CASSLGPSSYEQYF
DNA: TGTGCCAGCAGCTTAGGTCCTAGCTCCTACGAGCAGTACTTC